The source of this TCR beta chain is a study of blood T cells in healthy people across ages. Background on the study: Researchers report that template switching captured about one barcoded beta molecule per two T cells. Overall study findings and caveats: As age increased, TCR beta diversity per million T cells fell in a roughly linear fashion.

V lost 4 bases and J lost 5; bases outside the gene matches: 2. Germline CDR1 and CDR2: LGHNA and YNFKEQ. The CDR3 extends over 12 amino acids. Through a sample-barcoded 5' primer and a J-beta primer mix, a second PCR was run for roughly 7 to 12 cycles. TCRdb re-analysed the 5' RACE reads in MiXCR, keeping a single row per CDR3 protein. This sample has 600,000 or so distinct CDR3 sequences, with around 21% found just once. Donors were systemically healthy Caucasian individuals from Russia aged 6 to 90 years. Every sample yielded at least 6 million isolated PBMCs. Points on this clonotype: The antigen is undetermined.

The chain has TRBV4-2 and TRBJ2-7; TRBD2 matches 7 bases. Material for sequencing was blood. The receptor's source is a man in his sixties or seventies in good health. The CDR3 nucleotides are TGTGCCAGCAGCCGGCGGGAGAACGAGCAGTACTTC. Encoded protein: CASSRRENEQYF.